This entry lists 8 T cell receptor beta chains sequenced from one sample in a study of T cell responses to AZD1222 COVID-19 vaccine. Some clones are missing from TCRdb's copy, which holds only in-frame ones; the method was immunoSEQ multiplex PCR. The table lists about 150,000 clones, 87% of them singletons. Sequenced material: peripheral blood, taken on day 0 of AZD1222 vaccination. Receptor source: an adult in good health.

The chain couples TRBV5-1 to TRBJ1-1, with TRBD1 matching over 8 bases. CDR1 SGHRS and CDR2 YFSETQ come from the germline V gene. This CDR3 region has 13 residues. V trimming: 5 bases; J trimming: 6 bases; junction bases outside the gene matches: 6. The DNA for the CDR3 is TGCGCCAGCAGTTATCAGGGGGCCCCTGAAGCTTTCTTT. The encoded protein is CASSYQGAPEAFF.

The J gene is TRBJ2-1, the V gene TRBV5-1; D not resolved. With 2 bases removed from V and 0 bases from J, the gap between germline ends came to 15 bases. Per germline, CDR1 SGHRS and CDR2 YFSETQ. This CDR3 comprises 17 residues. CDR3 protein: CASSLWLDGSSYNEQFF. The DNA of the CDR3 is TGCGCCAGCAGCTTATGGTTAGACGGAAGCTCCTACAATGAGCAGTTCTTC. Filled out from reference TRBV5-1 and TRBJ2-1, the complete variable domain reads KAGVTQTPRYLIKTRGQQVTLSCSPISGHRSVSWYQQTPGQGLQFLFEYFSETQRNKGNFPGRFSGRQFSNSRSEMNVSTLELGDSALYLCASSLWLDGSSYNEQFFGPGTRLTVL.

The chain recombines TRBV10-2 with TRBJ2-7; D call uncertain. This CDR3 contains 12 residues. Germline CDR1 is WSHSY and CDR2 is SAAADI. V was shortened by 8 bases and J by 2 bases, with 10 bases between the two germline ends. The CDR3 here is CASAVGTYEQYF. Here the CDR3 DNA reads TGCGCCAGCGCGGTAGGTACCTACGAGCAGTACTTC.

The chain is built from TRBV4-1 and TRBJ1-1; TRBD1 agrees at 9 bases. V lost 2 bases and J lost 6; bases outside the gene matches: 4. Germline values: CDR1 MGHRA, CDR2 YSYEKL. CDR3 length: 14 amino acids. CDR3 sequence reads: CASSQTGGEAEAFF. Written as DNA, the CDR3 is TGCGCCAGCAGCCAAACAGGGGGCGAGGCTGAAGCTTTCTTT.

CDR3 sequence: CASRKGQRNYGYTF. The CDR3 DNA is TGTGCCAGCAGGAAGGGACAGCGTAACTATGGCTACACCTTC. V is TRBV2 and J is TRBJ1-2; the match to TRBD1 covers 7 bases. V lost 6 bases to trimming and J lost 1 base; unmatched junction nucleotides: 5. The germline gives CDR1 SNHLY, CDR2 FYNNEI. The CDR3 runs to 14 residues.

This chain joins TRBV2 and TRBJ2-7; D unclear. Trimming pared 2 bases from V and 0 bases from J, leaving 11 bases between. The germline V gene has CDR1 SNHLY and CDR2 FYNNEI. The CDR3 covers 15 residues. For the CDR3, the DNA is TGTGCCAGCAGTGAACGGATCTTGGACTCCTACGAGCAGTACTTC. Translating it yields CASSERILDSYEQYF.

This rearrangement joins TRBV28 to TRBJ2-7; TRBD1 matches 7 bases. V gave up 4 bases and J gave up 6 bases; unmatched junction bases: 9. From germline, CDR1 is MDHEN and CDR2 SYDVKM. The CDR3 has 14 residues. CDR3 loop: CASSSGTEVSEQYF. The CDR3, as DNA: TGTGCCAGCAGTTCCGGGACAGAAGTGAGCGAGCAGTACTTC.

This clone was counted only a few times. The CDR3 sequence: CSASVDGRYNQPQHF. CDR3 coding DNA: TGCAGTGCTAGTGTGGACGGTCGGTACAATCAGCCCCAGCATTTT. The chain carries TRBV20-1 and TRBJ1-5; D is ambiguous. V lost 3 bases, J lost 3 bases, and 15 bases lay in between. The CDR3 is 15 residues long. CDR1 and CDR2 from the germline V gene are DFQATT and SNEGSKA (reference sequence).